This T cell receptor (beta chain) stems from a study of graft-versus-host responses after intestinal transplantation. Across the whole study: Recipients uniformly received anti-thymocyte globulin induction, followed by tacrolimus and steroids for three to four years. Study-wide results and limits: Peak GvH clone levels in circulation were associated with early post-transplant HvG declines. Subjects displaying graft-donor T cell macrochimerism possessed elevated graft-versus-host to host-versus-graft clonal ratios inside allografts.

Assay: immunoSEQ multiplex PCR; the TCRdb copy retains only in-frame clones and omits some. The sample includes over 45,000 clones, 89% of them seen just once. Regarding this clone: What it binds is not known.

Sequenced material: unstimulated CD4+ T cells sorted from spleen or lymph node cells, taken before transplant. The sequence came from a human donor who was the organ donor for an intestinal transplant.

The CDR3 loop reads CATNDRPYQPQHF. The CDR3 DNA follows: TGTGCCACCAACGACAGACCCTATCAGCCCCAGCATTTT. This rearrangement joins TRBV19 to TRBJ1-5, with D possibly matching TRBD1 (5 bases). Germline CDR1 LNHDA, CDR2 SQIVND (reference sequence). The CDR3 contains 13 residues. With 10 bases removed from V and 5 bases from J, the gap between germline ends came to 15 bases.